This T cell receptor beta chain was recovered during a study of blood T cells in healthy people across ages. Looking at the study overall: Every two T cells gave about one barcoded beta molecule via template switching.

This clonotype was counted between two and nine times. Looked up from germline, CDR1 is ENHRY and CDR2 is SYGVKD. Trimming stripped 10 bases from V and 0 bases from J, with 15 bases between. The CDR3 extends over 15 amino acids. PCR was performed a second time for roughly 6 to 12 cycles using a sample-barcoded 5' primer and a J-beta primer mix. MiXCR, applied by TCRdb to the 5' RACE reads, yields one record per CDR3 protein. The table has 760,000 or so distinct CDR3 sequences, around 25% seen once. These data were likewise used in another study, on T cells of mothers and their children.

The source material was blood. The sequence was collected from a boy younger than 18 in good health. The rearrangement uses TRBV10-3 and TRBJ1-4; D is undetermined. The chain's CDR3 is CASRAERTTNEKLFF. Written as DNA, the CDR3 is TGTGCCAGCCGGGCAGAGAGGACAACTAATGAAAAACTGTTTTTT.